This T cell receptor beta chain is drawn from a study of T-cell reconstitution after alpha-beta-depleted transplantation in children. Overall study findings and caveats: Several hundred graft clones that had expanded were reportedly the source of alpha-beta T cells about two months after transplant.

Preparation of the TCRbeta library was carried out with unique molecular identifiers. MiXCR, run by TCRdb on the PCR reads, gives a single entry per CDR3 protein. This table holds more than 300,000 distinct CDR3 sequences, about 17% found once. Trimming at V came to 0 bases and at J to 7 bases, leaving 5 bases not matched to a gene. The CDR3 sequence is 15 residues long. Germline CDR1 and CDR2: MDHEN and SYDVKM. A few counts support this clonotype. The antigen is undetermined. The starting material was PBMCs, mostly from graft donor cells, obtained 360 days after TCRalphabeta/CD19-depleted stem cell transplant. This receptor was identified in a male patient aged 2-10 years who had a stem cell transplant for acute lymphoblastic leukemia, so the T cells may come from the graft donor. This sequence joins TRBV28 and TRBJ1-5; 8 bases are shared with TRBD1. CDR3: CASSLWPPGGQPQHF. CDR3 sequence (DNA): TGTGCCAGCAGTTTATGGCCCCCAGGGGGCCAGCCCCAGCATTTT.